The 15 T cell receptor beta chains below all came from one sample that was sequenced in a study of cytomegalovirus exposure and HLA in healthy donors. The protocol was immunoSEQ multiplex PCR, while the TCRdb copy is restricted to in-frame clones and leaves out a portion. Among 100,000 to 120,000 clones listed, 88% were seen once. Source material: PBMCs. The receptors originated from a woman between 25 and 40 years old in good health and CMV-seropositive.

The chain links TRBV30 to TRBJ1-2; D gene unclear. V was trimmed by 4 bases and J by 4 bases, leaving 7 bases between them. CDR3 length: 11 residues. Looked up from germline, CDR1 is GTSNPN and CDR2 is SVGIG (reference sequence). The CDR3, as DNA: TGTGCCTGGACTTCTCTCTATGGCTACACCTTC. It specifies CAWTSLYGYTF.

The chain couples TRBV20-1 to TRBJ2-7; tentatively, D is TRBD1 (6 bases). The CDR3 loop spans 11 amino acids. Germline CDR1 reads DFQATT; CDR2 reads SNEGSKA (reference sequence). The V gene lost 7 bases and the J gene lost 3 bases, with 10 bases spanning the gap. Written as DNA, the CDR3 is TGCAGTGTTTGGGACAACTACGAGCAGTACTTC. It is translated as CSVWDNYEQYF.

The genes are TRBV7-7 and TRBJ2-7; D possibly corresponds to TRBD1 (6 bases). Trimming took off 4 bases at V and 7 bases at J, with 14 bases between the two ends. Germline loops: CDR1 SSHAT, CDR2 FNYEAQ (reference sequence). The CDR3 sequence is 13 residues long. CDR3 nucleotide sequence: TGTGCCAGCAGCTCCTTACAGGGTGGTGAGCAGTACTTC. Translating gives CASSSLQGGEQYF.

This clone was picked up a small number of times. The chain has TRBV12-1 and TRBJ2-5; TRBD2 was called by the table and not checked on the DNA. TRBV12-1 is a pseudogene segment. The CDR3 sequence is 11 residues long. DNA for the CDR3: TGTGCCTCCCTGGGGGGAGAGACCCAGTACTTC. Translating it yields CASLGGETQYF.

V is TRBV5-1 and J is TRBJ1-1, with TRBD1 matching 7 bases. Germline values: CDR1 SGHRS, CDR2 YFSETQ. V trimming: 4 bases; J trimming: 4 bases; junction bases outside the gene matches: 7. There are 14 residues in the CDR3. This CDR3 is CASSHPDRVTEAFF. Here the CDR3 DNA reads TGCGCCAGCAGCCACCCCGACAGGGTCACTGAAGCTTTCTTT.

This CDR3 reads CAWNQQGADTQYF. DNA of the CDR3: TGTGCCTGGAATCAACAGGGGGCAGATACGCAGTATTTT. The V call is TRBV30, the J call TRBJ2-3; 8 nucleotides agree with TRBD1. CDR1 GTSNPN and CDR2 SVGIG come from the germline V gene (reference sequence). This CDR3 region has 13 residues. With V trimmed by 4 bases and J by 4 bases, 4 bases remained unmatched.

V usage is TRBV13 and J usage is TRBJ2-1; 9 nucleotides line up with TRBD2. V was clipped by 1 base and J by 7 bases; unmatched bases: 5. This CDR3 is 15 amino acids long. CDR1 PRHDT and CDR2 FYEKMQ come from the germline V gene (reference sequence). DNA for the CDR3: TGTGCCAGCAGCTTAGCGGCTAGCGGGATTAATGAGCAGTTCTTC. This translates into CASSLAASGINEQFF.

The V gene is TRBV4-2, the J gene TRBJ1-1; D unclear. Germline V CDR1 and CDR2: LGHNA, YNFKEQ. Deletions cut 0 bases from V and 0 bases from J, with 8 bases between. The CDR3 consists of 15 residues. Written as DNA, the CDR3 is TGTGCCAGCAGCCAAGATCTTCCCCTGAACACTGAAGCTTTCTTT. It encodes CASSQDLPLNTEAFF.

V is TRBV5-1 and J is TRBJ1-1, with D possibly matching TRBD1 (5 bases). From germline, CDR1 is SGHRS and CDR2 YFSETQ. This CDR3 spans 12 amino acids. Deletions cut 0 bases from V and 7 bases from J, with 7 bases between. The CDR3 protein is CASSLVGGEAFF. The CDR3 nucleotides are TGCGCCAGCAGCTTGGTGGGGGGTGAAGCTTTCTTT.

The chain combines TRBV6-5 with TRBJ2-3, with unresolved D. Deletions cut 6 bases from V and 4 bases from J, with 5 bases between. The germline V gene has CDR1 MNHEY and CDR2 SVGAGI. The CDR3 sequence is 11 residues long. The CDR3 region has the DNA TGTGCCAGCAGGTCTTCAGATACGCAGTATTTT. This sequence encodes CASRSSDTQYF.

The rearrangement uses TRBV14 and TRBJ2-7; TRBD1 is a possible D gene (5 bases). The CDR3 is 15 residues long. The V gene's germline CDR1 is SGHDN and CDR2 FVKESK. Deletions cut 0 bases from V and 2 bases from J, with 11 bases between. In DNA, the CDR3 is TGTGCCAGCAGCCAAGATCTAGTCAGGGCCTACGAGCAGTACTTC. Translated, it gives CASSQDLVRAYEQYF.

V usage is TRBV18 and J usage is TRBJ1-1; 7 positions match TRBD1. This CDR3 region has 15 residues. Trimming at V came to 2 bases and at J to 0 bases, leaving 3 bases not matched to a gene. Per germline, CDR1 KGHSH and CDR2 LQKENI. The CDR3 loop reads CASSPRGPMNTEAFF. The CDR3 DNA is TGTGCCAGCTCACCAAGGGGGCCAATGAACACTGAAGCTTTCTTT.

The V gene is TRBV11-2, the J gene TRBJ2-3; tentative D call: TRBD2 (7 bases). V was clipped by 1 base and J by 2 bases, with 10 bases between them. The germline V gene encodes CDR1 SGHAT and CDR2 FQNNGV. This CDR3 is built from 15 residues. The CDR3 protein is CASSLAAGHTDTQYF. CDR3 DNA sequence: TGTGCCAGCAGCTTAGCAGCGGGACACACAGATACGCAGTATTTT. Together with reference TRBV11-2 and TRBJ2-3, the CDR3 gives the full variable domain: EAGVAQSPRYKIIEKRQSVAFWCNPISGHATLYWYQQILGQGPKLLIQFQNNGVVDDSQLPKDRFSAERLKGVDSTLKIQPAKLEDSAVYLCASSLAAGHTDTQYFGPGTRLTVL.

J is TRBJ1-4 and V is TRBV30, with 8 bases lining up with TRBD1. The CDR3 consists of 15 residues. Per germline, CDR1 GTSNPN and CDR2 SVGIG (reference sequence). After removal of 1 base from V and 6 bases from J, the junction contained 7 bases not matched to a gene. This CDR3 reads CAWSGPGQGYEKLFF. CDR3 nucleotides: TGTGCCTGGAGTGGTCCCGGACAGGGATATGAAAAACTGTTTTTT. Full variable domain (remainder filled in from reference TRBV30 and TRBJ1-4): SQTIHQWPATLVQPVGSPLSLECTVEGTSNPNLYWYRQAAGRGLQLLFYSVGIGQISSEVPQNLSASRPQDRQFILSSKKLLLSDSGFYLCAWSGPGQGYEKLFFGSGTQLSVL.

The chain recombines TRBV30 with TRBJ2-7; the D gene is possibly TRBD1 (6 bases). Germline CDR1 GTSNPN, CDR2 SVGIG (reference sequence). V was clipped by 5 bases and J by 0 bases, with 14 bases between them. The CDR3 sequence is 14 residues long. The CDR3 reads CAWDETGASYEQYF. The CDR3 DNA reads TGTGCCTGGGACGAGACAGGCGCCTCCTACGAGCAGTACTTC.